Below, 16 T cell receptor beta chains from the same sample are listed, as sequenced in a study of blood T cell repertoires in COVID-19. The data were produced by immunoSEQ multiplex PCR, yet TCRdb's version contains in-frame clones alone and is incomplete. Of approximately 100,000 clones listed, more than 85% were seen once; the top ten hold about a fifth. The specimen sequenced was peripheral blood. Receptors were obtained from a human donor with acute or convalescent COVID-19. The donor label of this sample is uncertain.

The chain has TRBV30 and TRBJ1-1; 8 bases are a match to TRBD1. The CDR3 has 12 amino acids. Germline V lookup: CDR1 GTSNPN, CDR2 SVGIG (reference sequence). Trimming removed 1 base from V and 10 bases from J; junction bases left unmatched: 5. The CDR3 sequence: CAWSETGVLAFF. DNA for the CDR3: TGTGCCTGGAGTGAGACAGGGGTCCTAGCTTTCTTT.

This clone was observed a handful of times. The chain links TRBV7-2 to TRBJ1-5; TRBD1 matches 10 bases. From germline, CDR1 is SGHTA and CDR2 FQGNSA. The CDR3 is 14 residues long. V shed 4 bases and J 9 bases; nucleotides not matched to a gene: 6. DNA for the CDR3: TGTGCCAGCAGCTCGGGACAGGGGTTTCGGCCCCAGCATTTT. Translated, it gives CASSSGQGFRPQHF.

V gene TRBV19 combines with J gene TRBJ1-2, with D unresolved. The CDR3 covers 13 residues. Germline CDR1 and CDR2: LNHDA and SQIVND (reference sequence). V dropped 6 bases and J dropped 3 bases, with 11 bases sitting between them. CDR3: CASRLEGDYGYTF. Written as DNA, the CDR3 is TGTGCCAGTAGGCTCGAGGGTGACTATGGCTACACCTTC.

The sample holds a few counts of this clone. The chain recombines TRBV10-3 with TRBJ2-7; D may be TRBD2 (7 bases). The germline V gene has CDR1 ENHRY and CDR2 SYGVKD. The CDR3 consists of 14 residues. V lost 2 bases, J lost 5 bases, and 13 bases lay in between. The CDR3 DNA reads as TGTGCCATCAGTGAGGGAGGGGGGGGCCACGAGCAGTACTTC. It yields the protein CAISEGGGGHEQYF.

J is TRBJ2-7 and V is TRBV29-1; TRBD2 matches at 8 bases. The ends lost 4 bases at V and 3 bases at J; junction bases unmatched: 5. CDR1 is SQVTM and CDR2 is ANQGSEA in the germline V gene. The CDR3 is 13 residues long. The CDR3 protein is CSVGGLENYEQYF. CDR3 bases: TGCAGCGTTGGGGGACTAGAAAACTACGAGCAGTACTTC.

This chain uses TRBV7-3 with TRBJ2-1; 9 positions match TRBD2. Germline V CDR1 and CDR2: SGHTA, FQGTGA. The CDR3 length is 16 residues. Germline trimming cut 5 bases from V and 2 bases from J; bases unmatched to any gene: 7. This chain's CDR3 is CASSLLTSGTYNEQFF. DNA for the CDR3: TGTGCCAGCAGCCTACTGACTAGCGGCACCTACAATGAGCAGTTCTTC.

V usage is TRBV5-5 and J usage is TRBJ1-2, with 7 bases aligning to TRBD1. Trimming took 4 bases from V and 2 from J; bases not matched to a gene: 2. There are 13 residues in the CDR3. CDR1 and CDR2 from the germline V gene are SGHKS and YYEKEE (reference sequence). The DNA of the CDR3 is TGTGCCAGCAGCCTAGGGGGCAACTATGGCTACACCTTC. Translated: CASSLGGNYGYTF.

V usage is TRBV7-6 and J usage is TRBJ1-1; a weak D match, TRBD1 (6 bases). This CDR3 comprises 15 residues. Germline V gives CDR1 SGHVS, CDR2 FNYEAQ. Trimming took 3 bases from V and 4 from J, leaving 15 bases between them. CDR3 sequence (DNA): TGTGCCAGCAGCTTGACCCTACAGGGCGGCACTGAAGCTTTCTTT. Its translation: CASSLTLQGGTEAFF.

V usage is TRBV9 and J usage is TRBJ1-4; TRBD1 agrees at 9 bases. The CDR3 length is 16 residues. After removal of 0 bases from V and 8 bases from J, the junction contained 8 bases not matched to a gene. The germline V gene encodes CDR1 SGDLS and CDR2 YYNGEE. In DNA form, the CDR3 reads TGTGCCAGCAGCGTAGGAGGGGGACAGGGTCACGAAAAACTGTTTTTT. Its protein is CASSVGGGQGHEKLFF. The full variable domain, completed using reference TRBV9 and TRBJ1-4, is DSGVTQTPKHLITATGQRVTLRCSPRSGDLSVYWYQQSLDQGLQFLIQYYNGEERAKGNILERFSAQQFPDLHSELNLSSLELGDSALYFCASSVGGGQGHEKLFFGSGTQLSVL.

This clone was counted once. The chain carries TRBV5-1 and TRBJ1-2, with TRBD1 matching 7 bases. Germline lookup yields CDR1 SGHRS and CDR2 YFSETQ. Germline trimming cut 4 bases from V and 1 base from J; bases unmatched to any gene: 4. The CDR3 covers 14 residues. CDR3 sequence reads: CASSVGTDNYGYTF. The DNA for the CDR3 is TGCGCCAGCAGCGTAGGGACAGATAACTATGGCTACACCTTC.

This sequence joins TRBV6-2 or TRBV6-3 and TRBJ1-1; 7 positions agree with TRBD1. CDR1 and CDR2 from the germline V gene are MNHEY and SVGEGT. The CDR3 extends over 14 amino acids. V lost 0 bases, J lost 5 bases, and 3 bases stayed unmatched. The CDR3 reads CASSYSTGRTEAFF. CDR3 DNA sequence: TGTGCCAGCAGTTACTCGACAGGGCGGACTGAAGCTTTCTTT.

This clone was seen a handful of times. The chain carries TRBV4-2 and TRBJ1-3; a possible D gene is TRBD1 (6 bases). From germline, CDR1 is LGHNA and CDR2 YNFKEQ. V was cut by 1 base and J by 4 bases, with 11 bases left in between. This CDR3 has 15 residues. As DNA, the CDR3 is TGTGCCAGCAGCCAAGCCCCAGGGGAGGGAAACACCATATATTTT. It is translated as CASSQAPGEGNTIYF.

CDR3 sequence: CASSLGSGYEQYF. The CDR3 coding sequence is TGTGCCAGCAGTTTAGGATCGGGCTACGAGCAGTACTTC. The J gene is TRBJ2-7, the V gene TRBV27, with no clear D. This CDR3 is 13 amino acids long. Germline V gene data show CDR1 as MNHEY and CDR2 as SMNVEV (reference sequence). The V and J ends lost 2 bases and 3 bases respectively, with 8 bases between them.

The CDR3 DNA is TGCGCCAGCAGCCAAGAACAGGAACAGGGATTCTATGGCTACACCTTC. This codes for CASSQEQEQGFYGYTF. This chain connects TRBV4-1 to TRBJ1-2; D possibly corresponds to TRBD1 (6 bases). This CDR3 has 16 residues. Trimming took off 0 bases at V and 4 bases at J, with 15 bases between the two ends. Germline-derived CDR1 and CDR2 are MGHRA and YSYEKL.

This clone was seen a handful of times. The genes are TRBV5-5 and TRBJ1-2; TRBD1 matches 8 bases. This CDR3 has 14 amino acids. J gave up 5 bases and V 0 bases, and 3 bases lay outside the gene matches. The germline CDR1 and CDR2 sequences are SGHKS and YYEKEE (reference sequence). The CDR3 nucleotides are TGTGCCAGCAGCTTGGCAGGGGGCAGGTATGGCTACACCTTC. This codes for CASSLAGGRYGYTF.

With respect to this clone: The junction shows a germline mismatch at one end, possibly a read error. The gene calls are TRBV7-8 and TRBJ1-2; D possibly corresponds to TRBD1 (6 bases). The CDR3 is 15 residues long. The germline gives CDR1 SGHVS, CDR2 FQNEAQ. CDR3 residues: CASSLAGTFNYGYTF. Written as DNA, the CDR3 is TGTGCCAGCAGCCTAGCCGGGACATTTAACTATGGCTACACCTTC. Drawing the rest from reference TRBV7-8 and TRBJ1-2, the complete variable domain is GAGVSQSPRYKVAKRGQDVALRCDPISGHVSLFWYQQALGQGPEFLTYFQNEAQLDKSGLPSDRFFAERPEGSVSTLKIQRTQQEDSAVYLCASSLAGTFNYGYTFGSGTRLTVV.